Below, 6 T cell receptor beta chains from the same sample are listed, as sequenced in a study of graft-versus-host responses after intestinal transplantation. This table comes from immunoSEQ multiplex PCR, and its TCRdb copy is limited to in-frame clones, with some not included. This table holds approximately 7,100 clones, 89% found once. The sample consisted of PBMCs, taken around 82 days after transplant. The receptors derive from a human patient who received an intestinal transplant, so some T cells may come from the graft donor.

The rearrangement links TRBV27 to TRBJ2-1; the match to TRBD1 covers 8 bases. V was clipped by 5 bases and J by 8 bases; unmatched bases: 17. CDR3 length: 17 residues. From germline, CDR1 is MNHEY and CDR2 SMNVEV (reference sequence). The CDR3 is CASSPHAGGGVSHEQFF. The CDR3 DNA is TGTGCCAGCAGTCCGCACGCAGGGGGCGGTGTATCCCATGAGCAGTTCTTC.

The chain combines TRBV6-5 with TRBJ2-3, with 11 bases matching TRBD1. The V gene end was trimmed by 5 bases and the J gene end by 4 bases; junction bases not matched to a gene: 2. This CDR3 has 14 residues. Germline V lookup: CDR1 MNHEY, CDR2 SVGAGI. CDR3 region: CASSAGQGADTQYF. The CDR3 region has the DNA TGTGCCAGCAGTGCGGGACAGGGGGCAGATACGCAGTATTTT.

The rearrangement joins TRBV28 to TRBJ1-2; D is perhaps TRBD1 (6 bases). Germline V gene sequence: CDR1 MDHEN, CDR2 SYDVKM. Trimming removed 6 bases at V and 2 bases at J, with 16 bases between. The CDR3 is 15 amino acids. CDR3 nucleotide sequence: TGTGCCAGCAGACCTCCGGGACAAATAAACTATGGCTACACCTTC. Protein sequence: CASRPPGQINYGYTF.

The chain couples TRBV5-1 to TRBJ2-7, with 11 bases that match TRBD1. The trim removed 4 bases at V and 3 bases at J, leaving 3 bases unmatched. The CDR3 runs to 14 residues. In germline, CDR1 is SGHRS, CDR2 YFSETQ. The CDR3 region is CASSPGQGVYEQYF. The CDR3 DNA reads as TGCGCCAGCAGCCCGGGACAGGGGGTCTACGAGCAGTACTTC.

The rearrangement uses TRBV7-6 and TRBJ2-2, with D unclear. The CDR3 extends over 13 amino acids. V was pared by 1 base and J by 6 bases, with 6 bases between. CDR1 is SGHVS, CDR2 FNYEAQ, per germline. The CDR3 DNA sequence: TGTGCCAGCAGCTTAGAAGGGCCCGGGGAGCTGTTTTTT. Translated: CASSLEGPGELFF.

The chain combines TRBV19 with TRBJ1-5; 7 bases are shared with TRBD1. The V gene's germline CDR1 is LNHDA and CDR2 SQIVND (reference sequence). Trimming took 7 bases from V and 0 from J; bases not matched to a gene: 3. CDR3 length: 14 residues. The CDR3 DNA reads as TGTGCCAGTACAGGGGGAGGTAGCAATCAGCCCCAGCATTTT. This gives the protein CASTGGGSNQPQHF.